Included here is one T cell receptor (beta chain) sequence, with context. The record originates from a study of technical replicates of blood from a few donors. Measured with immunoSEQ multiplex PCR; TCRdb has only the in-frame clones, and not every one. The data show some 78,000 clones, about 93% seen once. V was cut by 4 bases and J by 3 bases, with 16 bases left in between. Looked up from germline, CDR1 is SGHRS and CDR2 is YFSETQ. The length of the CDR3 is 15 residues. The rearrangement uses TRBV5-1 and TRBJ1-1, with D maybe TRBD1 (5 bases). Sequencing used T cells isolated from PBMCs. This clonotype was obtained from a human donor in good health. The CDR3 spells CASSPVRERYTEAFF. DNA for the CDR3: TGCGCCAGCAGCCCCGTCAGGGAACGGTACACTGAAGCTTTCTTT.